This T cell receptor (beta chain) derives from a study of T cells in Graves' hyperthyroidism and ophthalmopathy. Study context: Staff took peripheral blood when the initial diagnosis was made, before any treatment began.

Deletions cut 8 bases from V and 7 bases from J, with 18 bases between. CDR1 SNHLY and CDR2 FYNNEI come from the germline V gene. The CDR3 is made up of 14 amino acids. Findings of the study overall: Clonotypes that were expanded in thyroid above 0.001 mostly appeared in blood too.

Authors of the study amplified TCR beta CDR3 regions from RNA transcripts. The HTBI primer set drove a first-round RT-PCR of the TCR CDR3. TCRdb passed the multiplex PCR reads through MiXCR, listing each CDR3 protein once. The data contain about 350,000 distinct CDR3 sequences, about 14% of them singletons. Each patient was aged 18 to 65 and had newly diagnosed hyperthyroidism of under 2 months' duration. This clonotype was counted a few times. What it binds is not known. The receptor comes from a woman between 25 and 40 years old with Graves' hyperthyroidism. J is TRBJ2-1 and V is TRBV2; a possible D gene is TRBD2 (6 bases). Sequencing was done on a sample of blood. The CDR3 DNA reads TGTGCCAGCTGCACAGCGGGTCTGAGGAATGAGCAGTTCTTC. The encoded protein is CASCTAGLRNEQFF.